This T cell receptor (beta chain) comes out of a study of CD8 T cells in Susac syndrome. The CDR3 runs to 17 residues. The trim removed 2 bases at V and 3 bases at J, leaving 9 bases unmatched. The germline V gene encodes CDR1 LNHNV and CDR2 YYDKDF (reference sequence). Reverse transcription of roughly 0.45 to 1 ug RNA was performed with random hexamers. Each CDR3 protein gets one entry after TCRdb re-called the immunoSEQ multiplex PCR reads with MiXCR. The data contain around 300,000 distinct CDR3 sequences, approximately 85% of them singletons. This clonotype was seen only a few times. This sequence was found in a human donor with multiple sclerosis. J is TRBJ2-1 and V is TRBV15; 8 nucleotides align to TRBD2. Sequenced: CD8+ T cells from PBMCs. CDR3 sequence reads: CATSRLSAGADYNEQFF. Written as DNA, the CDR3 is TGTGCCACCAGCAGACTCTCAGCGGGAGCCGACTACAATGAGCAGTTCTTC.